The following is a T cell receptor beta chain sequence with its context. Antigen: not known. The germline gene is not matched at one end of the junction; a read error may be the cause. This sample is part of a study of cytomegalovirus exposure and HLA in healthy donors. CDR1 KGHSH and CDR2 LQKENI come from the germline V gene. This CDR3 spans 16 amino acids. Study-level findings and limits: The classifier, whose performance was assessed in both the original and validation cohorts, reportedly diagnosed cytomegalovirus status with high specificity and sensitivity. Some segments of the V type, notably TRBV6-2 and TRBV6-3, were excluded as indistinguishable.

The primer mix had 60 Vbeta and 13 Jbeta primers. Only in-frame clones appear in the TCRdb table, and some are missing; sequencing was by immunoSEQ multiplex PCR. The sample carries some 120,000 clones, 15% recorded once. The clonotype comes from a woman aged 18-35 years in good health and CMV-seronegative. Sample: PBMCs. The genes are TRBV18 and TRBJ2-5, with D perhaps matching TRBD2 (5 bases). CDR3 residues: CASSLLAASSGEAQYF. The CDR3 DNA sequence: TGTGCCAGCTCACTATTGGCAGCTTCAAGCGGAGAGGCCCAGTACTTC. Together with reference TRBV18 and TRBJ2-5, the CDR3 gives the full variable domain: NAGVMQNPRHLVRRRGQEARLRCSPMKGHSHVYWYRQLPEEGLKFMVYLQKENIIDESGMPKERFSAEFPKEGPSILRIQQVVRGDSAAYFCASSLLAASSGEAQYFGPGTRLLVL.